The 19 T cell receptor beta chains below were found in one sample sequenced in a study of CD8 T cells in ankylosing spondylitis. In TCRdb, the 5' RACE reads were re-called with MiXCR into one record per CDR3 protein. The sample carries 150,000 to 200,000 distinct CDR3 sequences, roughly 13% recorded once. What was sequenced was blood, either unsorted or a sorted T cell fraction (not recorded which). The receptor set was obtained from a male donor with ankylosing spondylitis or in good health (not recorded which).

The chain links TRBV11-2 to TRBJ2-1; D gene ambiguous. CDR3 length: 16 amino acids. The germline V gene has CDR1 SGHAT and CDR2 FQNNGV. The germline V and J ends were trimmed by 1 base and 6 bases, with 16 bases remaining between them. For the CDR3, the DNA is TGTGCCAGCAGCTTAGTAACGGCACCGAGGCCCAATGAGCAGTTCTTC. This encodes CASSLVTAPRPNEQFF.

This clonotype has only a few counts. V gene TRBV20-1 combines with J gene TRBJ2-4, with unresolved D. The CDR3 has 13 residues. Germline CDR1 DFQATT, CDR2 SNEGSKA (reference sequence). V was clipped by 3 bases and J by 0 bases, with 6 bases between them. CDR3 sequence (DNA): TGCAGTGCTAGCTACATAGCCAAAAACATTCAGTACTTC. It yields the protein CSASYIAKNIQYF.

This clonotype was detected many times. The chain employs TRBV30 and TRBJ2-1; D tentatively reads TRBD1 or TRBD2 (5 bases each). CDR1 and CDR2 (germline): GTSNPN, SVGIG (reference sequence). Trimming cost V 0 bases and J 4 bases, with 10 bases left between them. The CDR3 loop spans 14 amino acids. The CDR3 DNA reads as TGTGCCTGGAGTGTCCGGGACGGTTACAATGAGCAGTTCTTC. Its translation: CAWSVRDGYNEQFF. The full variable domain, in which reference TRBV30 and TRBJ2-1 provide the parts outside the CDR3, is SQTIHQWPATLVQPVGSPLSLECTVEGTSNPNLYWYRQAAGRGLQLLFYSVGIGQISSEVPQNLSASRPQDRQFILSSKKLLLSDSGFYLCAWSVRDGYNEQFFGPGTRLTVL.

The chain combines TRBV27 with TRBJ1-1; D is perhaps TRBD1 (6 bases). V lost 0 bases and J 3 bases, leaving 17 bases between the germline ends. The CDR3 covers 17 residues. Germline V gene lookup returns CDR1 MNHEY and CDR2 SMNVEV (reference sequence). For the CDR3, the DNA is TGTGCCAGCAGTTTATCCGAGGGGGGATTAGGGTACACTGAAGCTTTCTTT. Translating it yields CASSLSEGGLGYTEAFF.

In this sample, this clonotype turned up once. The V and J genes are TRBV5-6 and TRBJ2-7, with 7 bases matching TRBD1. This CDR3 is 15 amino acids long. V shed 1 base and J 0 bases; nucleotides not matched to a gene: 4. Looked up from germline, CDR1 is SGHDT and CDR2 is YYEEEE. CDR3 protein: CASSLKGAPSYEQYF. The DNA of the CDR3 is TGTGCCAGCAGCTTGAAGGGGGCCCCCTCCTACGAGCAGTACTTC.

The V call is TRBV29-1, the J call TRBJ2-5, with TRBD1 as a possible D gene (5 bases). This CDR3 spans 14 amino acids. Trimming left V 7 bases short and J 2 bases short, with 17 bases between. The germline V gene has CDR1 SQVTM and CDR2 ANQGSEA. CDR3 sequence reads: CSAPIDSAQETQYF. The CDR3 DNA follows: TGCAGCGCCCCGATCGACAGTGCGCAAGAGACCCAGTACTTC.

This sequence joins TRBV19 and TRBJ1-5; a weak D match, TRBD1 (6 bases). Germline V gives CDR1 LNHDA, CDR2 SQIVND (reference sequence). V shed 5 bases and J shed 8 bases, with 19 bases lying between them. The CDR3 length is 15 residues. The CDR3 protein is CASSVGRRGIEPQHF. The CDR3 DNA sequence: TGTGCCAGTAGTGTCGGACGTAGGGGGATCGAGCCCCAGCATTTT.

The chain carries TRBV29-1 and TRBJ2-1, with TRBD1 as a possible D gene (6 bases). Germline-derived CDR1 and CDR2 are SQVTM and ANQGSEA. V gave up 6 bases and J gave up 2 bases, with 11 bases separating them. The CDR3 loop spans 13 amino acids. CDR3 amino acids: CSVRDTPYNEQFF. The CDR3 DNA reads as TGCAGCGTCCGGGACACTCCCTACAATGAGCAGTTCTTC.

This clonotype was counted between two and nine times. This chain connects TRBV11-3 to TRBJ2-5; D perhaps matches TRBD2 (5 bases). CDR1 and CDR2 from the germline V gene are SGHNT and YENEEA. This CDR3 is built from 13 residues. Deletions cut 2 bases from V and 4 bases from J, with 8 bases between. The CDR3 sequence is CASSLTRGETQYF. The CDR3, as DNA: TGTGCCAGCAGCTTAACCCGGGGAGAGACCCAGTACTTC.

This clonotype occurred a few times. The chain is built from TRBV4-1 and TRBJ1-2; 9 bases are a match to TRBD1. Germline CDR1 and CDR2: MGHRA and YSYEKL. With 3 bases clipped from V and 5 bases from J, the junction kept 7 bases outside the gene matches. This CDR3 contains 15 residues. The CDR3 loop reads CASSQTDRGWYGYTF. The CDR3 DNA sequence: TGCGCCAGCAGCCAGACGGACAGGGGCTGGTATGGCTACACCTTC.

The chain employs TRBV4-2 and TRBJ2-7, with 7 positions matching TRBD2. The CDR3 spans 16 residues. V shed 0 bases, J shed 0 bases, and the junction held 5 bases outside the gene matches. Germline CDR1 and CDR2: LGHNA and YNFKEQ. The CDR3 nucleotides are TGTGCCAGCAGCCAAGAGTTGGGAGGGTCCTCCTACGAGCAGTACTTC. It translates to CASSQELGGSSYEQYF.

V is TRBV5-1 and J is TRBJ1-3; no reliable D call. CDR3 length: 16 amino acids. The ends were cut back, 1 base at V and 0 bases at J, with 11 bases in the middle. CDR1 is SGHRS and CDR2 is YFSETQ in the germline V gene. CDR3 bases: TGCGCCAGCAGCTTGTACGCCAGCTACTCTGGAAACACCATATATTTT. This encodes CASSLYASYSGNTIYF. Full variable domain (rest looked up from reference TRBV5-1 and TRBJ1-3): KAGVTQTPRYLIKTRGQQVTLSCSPISGHRSVSWYQQTPGQGLQFLFEYFSETQRNKGNFPGRFSGRQFSNSRSEMNVSTLELGDSALYLCASSLYASYSGNTIYFGEGSWLTVV.

CDR3 region: CASSLDNPSTDTQYF. The CDR3 nucleotides read TGTGCCAGCAGCTTGGATAACCCTAGCACAGATACGCAGTATTTT. V and J are TRBV9 and TRBJ2-3; D not resolved. Germline V CDR1 and CDR2: SGDLS, YYNGEE. Trimming shortened V by 4 bases and J by 0 bases, and 12 bases separated the two germline ends. The CDR3 extends over 15 amino acids.

V is TRBV12-3 or TRBV12-4 and J is TRBJ2-5; D is tentatively TRBD1 or TRBD2 (5 bases each). Trimming pared 1 base from V and 5 bases from J, leaving 20 bases between. The CDR3 sequence is 17 residues long. CDR3 DNA: TGTGCCAGCAGTTTAGACGGTGGGGGAAGGCTGGGGGAGACCCAGTACTTC. Translated, it gives CASSLDGGGRLGETQYF.

V is TRBV4-1 and J is TRBJ2-1, with D hard to call. The CDR3 covers 12 residues. Per the germline V gene, CDR1 is MGHRA and CDR2 is YSYEKL. Trimming took 0 bases from V and 8 from J, leaving 5 bases between them. This CDR3 reads CASSQDLYEQFF. Here the CDR3 DNA reads TGCGCCAGCAGCCAAGATTTATATGAGCAGTTCTTC.

In this sample, this clonotype turned up a few times. The chain uses TRBV2 and TRBJ1-5; TRBD1 might be the D (5 bases). Germline V gives CDR1 SNHLY, CDR2 FYNNEI. The CDR3 extends over 17 amino acids. V was clipped by 1 base and J by 0 bases, with 13 bases between them. The CDR3 nucleotides read TGTGCCAGCAGTGAAGGAGAACAGGCCTATAGCAATCAGCCCCAGCATTTT. Amino acid sequence: CASSEGEQAYSNQPQHF.

This chain uses TRBV11-2 with TRBJ2-7, with 12 bases aligning to TRBD2. In germline, CDR1 is SGHAT, CDR2 FQNNGV. This CDR3 contains 14 residues. Trimming removed 4 bases from V and 3 bases from J; junction bases left unmatched: 1. This CDR3 reads CASSWGLAGYEQYF. Written as DNA, the CDR3 is TGTGCCAGCAGCTGGGGACTAGCGGGCTACGAGCAGTACTTC.

The sample holds many counts of this clonotype. V is TRBV6-5 and J is TRBJ2-1, with D maybe TRBD2 (6 bases). The germline V gene has CDR1 MNHEY and CDR2 SVGAGI. CDR3 length: 15 residues. V lost 7 bases, J lost 5 bases, and 18 bases lay in between. The CDR3 reads CASTPSAGPHNEQFF. The CDR3 bases are TGTGCCAGCACCCCTAGTGCGGGGCCACACAATGAGCAGTTCTTC.

This clonotype was observed a few times. This chain connects TRBV6-1 to TRBJ2-1; D is perhaps TRBD1 (5 bases). V was shortened by 8 bases and J by 7 bases, with 15 bases between the two germline ends. There are 13 residues in the CDR3. Germline CDR1 reads MNHNS; CDR2 reads SASEGT. This chain's CDR3 is CASLRSAGNEQFF. CDR3 nucleotides: TGTGCCAGCCTTAGGTCGGCAGGGAATGAGCAGTTCTTC.